The sequence of this T cell receptor beta chain was determined in a study of human T cells and chemical hapten exposure. The overall study: Minor volume differences among pooled libraries chiefly drove per-sample TCR yield variation. Regarding the study as a whole: Sensitization with DPC brought no change to TCRs above 1 in 1000 in frequency.

From the RACE reads, TCRdb called clonotypes with MiXCR, one entry per CDR3 protein. The sample holds about 47,000 distinct CDR3 sequences, roughly 4.1% seen once. The germline V gene encodes CDR1 SGHAT and CDR2 FQNNGV. Trimming removed 3 bases from V and 5 bases from J; junction bases left unmatched: 2. The CDR3 spans 13 residues. The time point denotes: healthy volunteer bleed at 2 weeks. Extraction yielded total RNA from whole blood (unfractionated). This clonotype has at least ten counts. The target antigen is unknown. The V gene is TRBV11-2, the J gene TRBJ2-5; TRBD2 matches 8 bases. The sequencing sample was made of whole blood. The receptor's source is a human donor in good health. Some clones in this sample may be carry-over from other donors' samples. The CDR3 protein is CASSLGGGETQYF. The DNA of the CDR3 is TGTGCCAGCAGCTTGGGCGGGGGGGAGACCCAGTACTTC.